This TCR beta chain appears in the sequencing data of a study of graft-versus-host responses after intestinal transplantation. Study overall: In this cohort, recipients had multivisceral, liver-intestinal, or isolated intestinal transplants.

The V gene end was trimmed by 4 bases and the J gene end by 5 bases; junction bases not matched to a gene: 6. Per germline, CDR1 MNHEY and CDR2 SMNVEV (reference sequence). The CDR3 runs 14 residues. Sequencing used immunoSEQ multiplex PCR; TCRdb keeps in-frame clones, though not all of them. Of fewer than 60,000 clones listed, around 85% are singletons. With respect to this clone: Its antigen is not identified.

The sequence came from a human donor who was the organ donor for an intestinal transplant. This sequence joins TRBV27 and TRBJ2-5, with 8 bases aligning to TRBD2. Sample: unstimulated CD4+ T cells sorted from spleen or lymph node cells, taken before transplant. The CDR3 DNA reads as TGTGCCAGCAGTTCGGGGGGGCGCGGGGAGACCCAGTACTTC. Translating gives CASSSGGRGETQYF.